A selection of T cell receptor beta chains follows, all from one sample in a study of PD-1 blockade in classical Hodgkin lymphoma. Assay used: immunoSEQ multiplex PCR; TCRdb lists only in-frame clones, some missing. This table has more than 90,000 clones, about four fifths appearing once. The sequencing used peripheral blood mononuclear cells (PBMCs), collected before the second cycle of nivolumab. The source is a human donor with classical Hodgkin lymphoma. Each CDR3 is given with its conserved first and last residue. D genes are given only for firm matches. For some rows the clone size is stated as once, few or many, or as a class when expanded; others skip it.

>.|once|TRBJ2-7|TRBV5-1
CASSPGQTLSYEQYF
TGTGCCAGCAGCCCCGGACAGACCCTCTCCTACGAGCAGTACTTC
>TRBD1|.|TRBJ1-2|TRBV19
CASSPIGQGGNYGYTF
TGTGCCAGTAGTCCGATTGGACAGGGGGGGAACTATGGCTACACCTTC
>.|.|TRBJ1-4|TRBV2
CASSWVMGNEKLFF
TGTGCCAGCAGTTGGGTGATGGGTAATGAAAAACTGTTTTTT
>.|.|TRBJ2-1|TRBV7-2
CASSLYSYNEQFF
TGTGCCAGCAGCTTATACAGCTACAATGAGCAGTTCTTC
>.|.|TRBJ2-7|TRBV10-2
CASSPLRGEQYF
TGCGCCAGCAGCCCCCTGAGGGGCGAGCAGTACTTC
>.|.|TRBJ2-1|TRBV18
CASSPGLEEYNEQFF
TGTGCCAGCTCACCAGGTCTTGAGGAGTACAATGAGCAGTTCTTC
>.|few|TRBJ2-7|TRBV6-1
CASRSPELANYEQYF
TGTGCCAGCAGGAGCCCGGAACTAGCTAACTACGAGCAGTACTTC
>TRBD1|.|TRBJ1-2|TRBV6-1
CASSGARTGGNGYTF
TGTGCCAGCAGTGGAGCACGGACAGGCGGTAATGGCTACACCTTC
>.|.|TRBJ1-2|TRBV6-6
CASSYREDYGYTF
TGTGCCAGCAGTTATCGCGAGGACTATGGCTACACCTTC
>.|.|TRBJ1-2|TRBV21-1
CASSKHPANYGYTF
TGTGCCAGCAGCAAGCATCCAGCTAACTATGGCTACACCTTC
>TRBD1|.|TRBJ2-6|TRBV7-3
CASSLTETGTSGANVLTF
TGTGCCAGCAGCTTAACCGAGACAGGGACCTCTGGGGCCAACGTCCTGACTTTC
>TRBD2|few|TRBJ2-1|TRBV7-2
CASSSSGRSNEQFF
TGTGCCAGCAGCTCTAGCGGGAGATCCAATGAGCAGTTCTTC
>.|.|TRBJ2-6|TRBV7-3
CASSSQAAGANVLTF
TGTGCCAGCAGCTCACAGGCGGCTGGGGCCAACGTCCTGACTTTC
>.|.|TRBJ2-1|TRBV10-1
CASSESGGAGVAGEQFF
TGCGCCAGCAGTGAGTCTGGTGGGGCAGGGGTAGCTGGTGAGCAGTTCTTC
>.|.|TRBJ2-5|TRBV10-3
CAISESGSGETQYF
TGTGCCATCAGTGAGTCGGGTAGCGGAGAGACCCAGTACTTC
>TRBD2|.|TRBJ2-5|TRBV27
CASSFGRRETQYF
TGTGCCAGCAGTTTCGGGAGGCGAGAGACCCAGTACTTC
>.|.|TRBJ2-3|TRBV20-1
CSASADTQYF
TGCAGTGCTAGTGCTGATACGCAGTATTTT
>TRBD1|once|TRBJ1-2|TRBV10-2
CASQPGQGRYGYTF
TGCGCCAGCCAACCGGGACAGGGGCGCTATGGCTACACCTTC
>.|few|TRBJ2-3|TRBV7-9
CASSLAVSTDTQYF
TGTGCCAGCAGCTTAGCCGTTAGCACAGATACGCAGTATTTT
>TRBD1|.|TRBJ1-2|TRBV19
CASTLTGLFGGYTF
TGTGCCAGTACGCTGACAGGGTTGTTTGGTGGCTACACCTTC
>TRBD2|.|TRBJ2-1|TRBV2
CASSDPGTSGYYNEQFF
TGTGCCAGCAGTGACCCTGGGACTAGCGGATACTACAATGAGCAGTTCTTC